This passage covers 27 T cell receptor beta chains from one sample sequenced in a study of regulatory T cells in long-lasting Graves disease (dated by TCRdb to about 2021). Library prep was done by multiplex PCR. TCRdb records Illumina HiSeq 4000 as the sequencer. To build TCR beta libraries, CDR3 regions were amplified by Arm-PCR using iRepertoire HTBI primers. TCRdb cleaned the public reads at Q25 with fastp, built clones with MiXCR and kept in-frame beta chains. Each CDR3 protein appears once, grouped with its most common genes and DNA. This sample comprises about 460,000 distinct CDR3 sequences, roughly 23% of them detected only once. Of the sample, 13% falls within the top ten clones. In the paper's terms, the time point label means: persistent/refractory GD, antithyroid drugs over 5 years with positive TRAb. For both TCR sequencing and RNA sequencing, RNA was extracted from PBMCs in TRIzol. This sample comprised peripheral blood mononuclear cells (PBMCs), obtained when the disease was refractory, from a patient treated with antithyroid drugs. All receptors come from a female donor with Graves disease.

This rearrangement joins TRBV5-6 to TRBJ1-3; tentatively, D is TRBD1 (5 bases). Trimming left V 0 bases short and J 5 bases short, with 9 bases between. CDR3 length: 14 amino acids. Germline lookup yields CDR1 SGHDT and CDR2 YYEEEE. CDR3 sequence (DNA): TGTGCCAGCAGCTTGGATCAGGGCCGAAACACCATATATTTT. Its translation is CASSLDQGRNTIYF.

V gene TRBV10-3 combines with J gene TRBJ2-3; D remains ambiguous. The germline CDR1 and CDR2 sequences are ENHRY and SYGVKD. This CDR3 comprises 12 residues. Trimming cost V 3 bases and J 6 bases, with 7 bases left between them. The CDR3 sequence: CAISEDRDTQYF. The CDR3, as DNA: TGTGCCATCAGTGAAGATCGGGATACGCAGTATTTT.

This clonotype came up many times. The chain carries TRBV30 and TRBJ1-3; D is uncertain. This CDR3 is 14 amino acids long. Trimming pared 4 bases from V and 4 bases from J, leaving 14 bases between. Germline-derived CDR1 and CDR2 are GTSNPN and SVGIG (reference sequence). CDR3 loop: CAWTPTGYGNTIYF. CDR3 nucleotide sequence: TGTGCCTGGACCCCCACGGGGTACGGAAACACCATATATTTT.

This clonotype has only a few counts. V gene TRBV11-3 combines with J gene TRBJ2-5, with 7 positions matching TRBD1. Germline CDR1 SGHNT, CDR2 YENEEA. The V segment lost 10 bases and the J segment 4 bases; nucleotides outside the gene matches: 18. The CDR3 consists of 16 residues. In DNA form, the CDR3 reads TGTGCCATCAGTACGCACCGGGACAGTGGACCAGAGACCCAGTACTTC. This encodes CAISTHRDSGPETQYF.

The chain joins TRBV28 to TRBJ1-1; D unclear. The V gene's germline CDR1 is MDHEN and CDR2 SYDVKM. V dropped 5 bases and J dropped 3 bases, with 16 bases sitting between them. The length of the CDR3 is 15 residues. As DNA, the CDR3 is TGTGCCAGCAGTCCGAGGTATCGCAGGTACACTGAAGCTTTCTTT. It specifies CASSPRYRRYTEAFF.

The table lists this clonotype with many counts. This chain uses TRBV6-5 with TRBJ2-7; either TRBD1 or TRBD2 may fit D (5 bases each). The CDR3 runs 14 residues. Trimming cost V 2 bases and J 5 bases, with 13 bases left between them. CDR1 is MNHEY and CDR2 is SVGAGI in the germline V gene. The CDR3 nucleotides are TGTGCCAGCAGTTACGCCGGGGCCTTCCACGAGCAGTACTTC. Protein product: CASSYAGAFHEQYF.

There are a few counts of this clonotype. The rearrangement uses TRBV9 and TRBJ1-2; TRBD1 matches 7 bases. With 3 bases clipped from V and 1 base from J, the junction kept 12 bases outside the gene matches. Germline-derived CDR1 and CDR2 are SGDLS and YYNGEE. This CDR3 contains 17 residues. CDR3 residues: CASSAPTPGQINYGYTF. Written as DNA, the CDR3 is TGTGCCAGCAGCGCCCCTACCCCGGGACAGATTAACTATGGCTACACCTTC. Variable domain in full (rest from reference TRBV9 and TRBJ1-2): DSGVTQTPKHLITATGQRVTLRCSPRSGDLSVYWYQQSLDQGLQFLIQYYNGEERAKGNILERFSAQQFPDLHSELNLSSLELGDSALYFCASSAPTPGQINYGYTFGSGTRLTVV.

The table lists this clonotype with many counts. The genes are TRBV12-3 or TRBV12-4 and TRBJ1-1; D is perhaps TRBD1 (6 bases). The CDR3 loop spans 15 amino acids. V was pared by 2 bases and J by 4 bases, with 14 bases between. CDR3 coding DNA: TGTGCCAGCAGTTTAAAGGGGGGGCTGAGCACTGAAGCTTTCTTT. This translates into CASSLKGGLSTEAFF.

V is TRBV5-5 and J is TRBJ2-7; D possibly corresponds to TRBD1 (6 bases). V was pared by 0 bases and J by 3 bases, with 13 bases between. The CDR3 loop spans 15 amino acids. Germline V gene data show CDR1 as SGHKS and CDR2 as YYEKEE (reference sequence). The CDR3 sequence is CASSLVRTDIYEQYF. CDR3 nucleotides: TGTGCCAGCAGCTTGGTTCGGACAGACATCTACGAGCAGTACTTC.

The chain employs TRBV7-9 and TRBJ2-7; D is unresolved. CDR3 length equals 14 residues. The germline V and J ends were trimmed by 1 base and 2 bases, with 9 bases remaining between them. The germline V gene encodes CDR1 SEHNR and CDR2 FQNEAQ (reference sequence). The CDR3 region has the DNA TGTGCCAGCAGCTTAGATGTTATTCCCTACGAGCAGTACTTC. This encodes CASSLDVIPYEQYF.

This clonotype is a singleton in its sample. The CDR3 bases are TGTGCCACCCAGAGACTAGCGGGGGGGCGTTACACCGGGGAGCTGTTTTTT. Protein: CATQRLAGGRYTGELFF. This chain joins TRBV6-1 and TRBJ2-2; 14 bases line up with TRBD2. This CDR3 contains 17 residues. Losses at the gene ends were 10 bases for V and 3 bases for J; bases not matched to a gene: 10. Germline V gene data show CDR1 as MNHNS and CDR2 as SASEGT.

This clonotype has at least ten counts. This sequence joins TRBV11-2 and TRBJ1-5; D is possibly TRBD1 (5 bases). V lost 6 bases to trimming and J lost 4 bases, with 10 bases between them. Germline loops: CDR1 SGHAT, CDR2 FQNNGV. The CDR3 consists of 13 residues. The CDR3 is CASSSGTNQPQHF. CDR3 bases: TGTGCCAGCAGTTCGGGGACTAATCAGCCCCAGCATTTT.

The chain is built from TRBV19 and TRBJ2-2; D is uncertain. The CDR3 has 13 amino acids. V shed 3 bases and J shed 6 bases, with 8 bases lying between them. Germline V CDR1 and CDR2: LNHDA, SQIVND (reference sequence). This CDR3 reads CASSIKAPGELFF. CDR3 DNA: TGTGCCAGTAGTATCAAGGCCCCCGGGGAGCTGTTTTTT.

There are a few counts of this clonotype. V and J are TRBV5-1 and TRBJ1-4; D is undetermined. The CDR3 runs to 15 residues. V lost 0 bases, J lost 0 bases, and 6 bases lay in between. Germline assignment: CDR1 SGHRS and CDR2 YFSETQ. The CDR3 spells CASSLDNPTNEKLFF. The CDR3 region has the DNA TGCGCCAGCAGCTTGGATAACCCAACTAATGAAAAACTGTTTTTT.

This clonotype showed up just a few times. This chain uses TRBV5-1 with TRBJ1-1; 8 nucleotides align to TRBD1. CDR1 and CDR2 (germline): SGHRS, YFSETQ. The CDR3 loop spans 15 amino acids. Trimming at V came to 4 bases and at J to 2 bases, leaving 7 bases not matched to a gene. In DNA, the CDR3 is TGCGCCAGCAGCCGGACAGGGCCGTTCAACACTGAAGCTTTCTTT. It yields the protein CASSRTGPFNTEAFF.

On this clonotype itself: One junction end does not reproduce the germline sequence, and a read error may be involved. Here the CDR3 reads CASGQETSRAIETQYF. The CDR3 coding sequence is TGTGCCAGCGGCCAGGAGACTAGCAGGGCCATCGAGACCCAGTACTTC. The chain is built from TRBV3-1 and TRBJ2-5; TRBD2 aligns across 7 bases. The length of the CDR3 is 16 residues. Germline assignment: CDR1 LGHDT and CDR2 YNNKEL (reference sequence).

Concerning this clonotype: A single base separates this from a much larger clone, so it may be a read error. The chain couples TRBV19 to TRBJ2-7, with D possibly being TRBD2 (6 bases). The length of the CDR3 is 14 residues. Trimming shortened V by 6 bases and J by 5 bases, and 17 bases separated the two germline ends. Germline lookup yields CDR1 LNHDA and CDR2 SQIVND (reference sequence). CDR3 protein: CASSDQGGEHEQYF. DNA for the CDR3: TGTGCCAGTAGCGACCAGGGAGGCGAGCACGAGCAGTACTTC.

This clonotype was detected ten times or more. The rearrangement joins TRBV12-3 or TRBV12-4 to TRBJ2-2; 12 nucleotides align to TRBD1. Trimming at V came to 4 bases and at J to 5 bases, leaving 5 bases not matched to a gene. The CDR3 extends over 16 amino acids. The DNA of the CDR3 is TGTGCCAGCAGTTGGGACAGGGGGCGCGTAACCGGGGAGCTGTTTTTT. It encodes CASSWDRGRVTGELFF.

This clonotype was recorded at least ten times. The V gene is TRBV7-2, the J gene TRBJ2-2, with a possible D match to TRBD2 (5 bases). The CDR3 sequence is 17 residues long. The germline V gene has CDR1 SGHTA and CDR2 FQGNSA. The V end lost 1 base, the J end lost 5 bases, and 17 bases lay between the germline ends. CDR3 DNA: TGTGCCAGCAGCTTAGAGGGAGCCGCCCTTCGGACCGGGGAGCTGTTTTTT. It codes for CASSLEGAALRTGELFF.

The rearrangement links TRBV6-7 to TRBJ2-2; unclear D gene. TRBV6-7 is annotated as an ORF whose role is uncertain. CDR3 length: 9 amino acids. The germline V and J ends were trimmed by 10 bases and 6 bases, with 3 bases remaining between them. CDR3 DNA sequence: TGTGCCACAGCCGGGGAGCTGTTTTTT. It translates to CATAGELFF.

J is TRBJ1-1 and V is TRBV13; TRBD1 is a possible D gene (5 bases). Trimming left V 5 bases short and J 6 bases short, with 22 bases between. In germline, CDR1 is PRHDT, CDR2 FYEKMQ (reference sequence). The CDR3 consists of 16 residues. The CDR3 loop is CASSLRDRNWIPEAFF. For the CDR3, the DNA is TGTGCCAGCAGCCTTAGGGACCGCAATTGGATACCTGAAGCTTTCTTT.

V gene TRBV6-1 combines with J gene TRBJ2-3, with unresolved D. This CDR3 has 17 residues. Germline-derived CDR1 and CDR2 are MNHNS and SASEGT. The V end lost 5 bases, the J end lost 10 bases, and 28 bases lay between the germline ends. CDR3 bases: TGTGCCAGCAGTAAGACCCCTTTGACCTCGGTGGGTGATGCGCAGTATTTT. Residues: CASSKTPLTSVGDAQYF.

This clonotype showed up many times. The chain couples TRBV27 to TRBJ1-2, with 10 bases aligning to TRBD1. The V and J ends lost 0 bases and 7 bases, in that order; junction bases with no gene match: 2. The CDR3 totals 14 residues. Germline V gene data show CDR1 as MNHEY and CDR2 as SMNVEV (reference sequence). The DNA for the CDR3 is TGTGCCAGCAGTTTATCGTGGACAGGGGGTGGCTACACCTTC. It translates to CASSLSWTGGGYTF.

The J gene is TRBJ1-2, the V gene TRBV30; tentative D call: TRBD1 (6 bases). The V gene lost 5 bases and the J gene lost 0 bases, with 10 bases spanning the gap. The germline V gene encodes CDR1 GTSNPN and CDR2 SVGIG (reference sequence). There are 13 residues in the CDR3. The CDR3: CAWGRTANYGYTF. In DNA, the CDR3 is TGTGCCTGGGGCCGGACAGCTAACTATGGCTACACCTTC.

Comments on this clonotype: The CDR3 carries no conserved terminal phenylalanine or tryptophan, so it likely arises from a read error. The CDR3 sequence: CASSLQGYLQPQHV. DNA of the CDR3: TGTGCCAGCAGCTTACAGGGATATTTACAGCCCCAGCATGTT. V gene TRBV11-1 combines with J gene TRBJ1-5, with D possibly TRBD1 on 5 matching bases. V gave up 2 bases and J gave up 7 bases, with 12 bases separating them. There are 14 residues in the CDR3. Germline V gene data show CDR1 as SGHAT and CDR2 as FQDESV (reference sequence).

This clonotype was seen at least ten times. V usage is TRBV28 and J usage is TRBJ2-4; 7 nucleotides line up with TRBD1. Germline trimming cut 10 bases from V and 0 bases from J; bases unmatched to any gene: 9. The CDR3 runs 15 residues. From germline, CDR1 is MDHEN and CDR2 SYDVKM. The CDR3 region is CATIRTGIAKNIQYF. CDR3 sequence (DNA): TGTGCCACGATTAGGACAGGTATAGCCAAAAACATTCAGTACTTC. Supplemented by reference TRBV28 and TRBJ2-4, the full variable domain reads DVKVTQSSRYLVKRTGEKVFLECVQDMDHENMFWYRQDPGLGLRLIYFSYDVKMKEKGDIPEGYSVSREKKERFSLILESASTNQTSMYLCATIRTGIAKNIQYFGAGTRLSVL.

This clonotype occurred a few times. The chain uses TRBV7-2 and TRBJ2-7, with 8 bases fitting TRBD2. The J segment lost 4 bases and the V segment lost 1 base, leaving 21 bases of the junction unmatched. In germline, CDR1 is SGHTA, CDR2 FQGNSA. The CDR3 is made up of 20 amino acids. The CDR3 nucleotides are TGTGCCAGCAGCTTAGGTCTATCCCTTCACCCGGGACTAGGTAATTACGAGCAGTACTTC. It specifies CASSLGLSLHPGLGNYEQYF.